These T cell receptor beta chains were read from a single sample in a study of early T cells in non-severe SARS-CoV-2 infection. One entry per CDR3 protein, called by TCRdb with MiXCR from the 5' RACE reads. This table holds 66,000 or so distinct CDR3 sequences, 11% found once. Sequencing was carried out using whole blood. The receptor set was obtained from an adult who was a healthcare worker with PCR-confirmed SARS-CoV-2 infection or an uninfected control (not recorded which). CDR3s include the opening cysteine and the closing phenylalanine or tryptophan. The order of the fields is D gene, V gene, clone size, J gene, CDR3 DNA, CDR3 protein. D genes are given only for firm matches. Clone size is stated in some rows and not others, as once, few, many or a class when expanded.

.	TRBV6-6	.	TRBJ1-3	TGTGCCAGCAGTTACGACAGCTTTGGAAACACCATATATTTT	CASSYDSFGNTIYF
.	TRBV5-1	few	TRBJ1-6	TGCGCCAGCAGCTTCCGCCCGGGGGAGCCTTCACCCCTCCACTTT	CASSFRPGEPSPLHF
TRBD2	TRBV6-4	many	TRBJ2-1	TGTGCCAGCAGTGACGAACTAGCGGGGGGGTACAATGAGCAGTTCTTC	CASSDELAGGYNEQFF
TRBD2	TRBV7-8	many	TRBJ2-1	TGTGCCAGCAGCTTACGCCGTCGGGGGGAAAGCAATGAGCAGTTCTTC	CASSLRRRGESNEQFF
.	TRBV29-1	many	TRBJ1-1	TGCAGCGTGGAGAAGAACACTGAAGCTTTCTTT	CSVEKNTEAFF
.	TRBV19	many	TRBJ1-2	TGTGCCAGTAGTATAGATCAAGTGTGGGGCAGGACGTATGGCTACACCTTC	CASSIDQVWGRTYGYTF
TRBD2	TRBV7-8	few	TRBJ2-1	TGTGCCAGCAGCCCCATCGGGGGGAGTAAAATAAGTGAGCAGTTCTTC	CASSPIGGSKISEQFF
TRBD1	TRBV11-2	many	TRBJ2-2	TGTGCCAGCAGCTACGGGACAGGGACCGGGGAGCTGTTTTTT	CASSYGTGTGELFF
.	TRBV14	many	TRBJ2-1	TGTGCCAGCAGCCAAGAGGGTATTTCCTACAATGAGCAGTTCTTC	CASSQEGISYNEQFF
.	TRBV7-2	many	TRBJ2-5	TGTGCCAGCAGCTTAGCCCGGCCGGCGGAGACCCAGTACTTC	CASSLARPAETQYF
TRBD1	TRBV19	many	TRBJ2-4	TGTGCCAGTAGTTTCCTCGACAGGGGGGCCAAAAACATTCAGTACTTC	CASSFLDRGAKNIQYF
.	TRBV29-1	many	TRBJ2-1	TGCAGCGTAGACGACCCTTCTGTTAGGTTCTTC	CSVDDPSVRFF
TRBD1	TRBV4-3	.	TRBJ2-7	TGCGCCAGCAGCCAAGAACCCCCCCAGGGGGCATTGAGCGAGCAGTACTTC	CASSQEPPQGALSEQYF
TRBD1	TRBV12-3/TRBV12-4	many	TRBJ1-2	TGTGCCAGCACCCGGGACAGGGCTCGGGGCTACACCTTC	CASTRDRARGYTF
TRBD1	TRBV27	many	TRBJ2-7	TGTGCCAGCAGCGCCGGGACAGGACTGAGTGAGCAGTACTTC	CASSAGTGLSEQYF
.	TRBV3-1	many	TRBJ2-7	TGTGCCAGCAGCCATTCCGACTTCGGCTACGAGCAGTACTTC	CASSHSDFGYEQYF
.	TRBV20-1	.	TRBJ2-3	TGCAGTGCTAGGGCCCCGACAGACGGTGGCACAGATACGCAGTATTTT	CSARAPTDGGTDTQYF
.	TRBV9	few	TRBJ2-3	TGTGCCAGCAGCGTAGGGGGGATTCTGGCAGATACGCAGTATTTT	CASSVGGILADTQYF
.	TRBV6-1	many	TRBJ1-5	TGTGCCAGCAGCCTCGCTCCCGATAGCAATCAGCCCCAGCATTTT	CASSLAPDSNQPQHF
.	TRBV19	many	TRBJ1-5	TGTGCCAGTAGTAGGGGGGTTCAGCCCCAGCATTTT	CASSRGVQPQHF
.	TRBV15	many	TRBJ2-3	TGTGCCACCAGCAGAGACGGGGCCGCAGATACGCAGTATTTT	CATSRDGAADTQYF
.	TRBV11-3	few	TRBJ2-6	TGTGCCAGCAGCCCCCGCTCTGGGGCCAACGTCCTGACTTTC	CASSPRSGANVLTF
TRBD1	TRBV28	.	TRBJ1-4	TGTGCCAGCAGTTCCCGGGACAGGGACGAAAAACTGTTTTTT	CASSSRDRDEKLFF
TRBD2	TRBV11-2	many	TRBJ2-1	TGTGCCAGCAGCTTAGGGTACCGACTAGCGGGGGGAAACAATGAGCAGTTCTTC	CASSLGYRLAGGNNEQFF
.	TRBV4-3	.	TRBJ2-6	TGCGCCAGCAGCGTGGACGGTCCCTCTGGGGCCAACGTCCTGACTTTC	CASSVDGPSGANVLTF
.	TRBV20-1	many	TRBJ2-3	TGCAGTGCTAGACCCCTAGCTGACTTTAGCACAGATACGCAGTATTTT	CSARPLADFSTDTQYF
.	TRBV5-1	many	TRBJ2-5	TGCGCCAGCAGCTTGGTTAGGGGCGAAGAGACCCAGTACTTC	CASSLVRGEETQYF
TRBD1	TRBV29-1	.	TRBJ2-5	TGCAGCGGACAGGGGTTTGGAGAGACCCAGTACTTC	CSGQGFGETQYF
.	TRBV11-1	.	TRBJ2-2	TGTGCCAGCAGCGGACGGACCGGGGAGCTGTTTTTT	CASSGRTGELFF
.	TRBV15	.	TRBJ2-5	TGTGCCACCAGCAGAGAGGCGATAAGGGAGACCCAGTACTTC	CATSREAIRETQYF
.	TRBV2	many	TRBJ2-1	TGTGCCAGCAGCCCGGACAGCAATGAGCAGTTCTTC	CASSPDSNEQFF
.	TRBV29-1	many	TRBJ1-3	TGCAGCGTTCAACAGCACTCTGGAAACACCATATATTTT	CSVQQHSGNTIYF
TRBD2	TRBV14	few	TRBJ2-3	TGTGCCAGCAGCCAAGAGTGGCTAGCGGGCACAGATACGCAGTATTTT	CASSQEWLAGTDTQYF
TRBD1	TRBV19	few	TRBJ2-7	TGTGCCAGTAGTACGGGGACAGCTAGCAAGCAGTACTTC	CASSTGTASKQYF